This paragraph covers one T cell receptor beta chain sequence. This clonotype was found a few times. Which antigen it targets is not known. No clone much larger than this one lies a single base away; base qualities are absent. The library was obtained by 5' RACE. Instrument on record: NextSeq 500. In the TCR library protocol, unique molecular identifiers were attached to individual cDNA molecules to correct for PCR bias and sequencing error. Both TCR alpha and beta chains were sequenced, and tight co-correlation was observed between alpha and beta sequence abundances in each sample. On the study's bioinformatics: Decombinator V4 was used to annotate the V gene, J gene and CDR3 of the TCR sequences. Expanded TCRs were defined as changing significantly between any two time points under a Poisson model with p below 0.0001. TCR abundances were normalised to the total number of TCRs sequenced per sample and were expressed as counts per million. MAIT TCRs were defined by TRAV1-2 paired with TRAJ12, TRAJ20 or TRAJ33, and iNKT TCRs by TRAV10 paired with TRAJ18. VDJdb, accessed 1 November 2021, was searched for CMV, EBV and SARS-CoV-2 annotated TCRs, excluding TCRs annotated for multiple antigens. TCRdb took the public reads, trimmed them with fastp at Q25, ran MiXCR for clone calling and kept in-frame beta chains. Each entry merges the rows of one CDR3 protein and shows their most common DNA and genes. The V and J calls and clone size come from TCRdb's table, not from the authors' own analysis. This sample comprises 70,000 or so distinct CDR3 sequences, around 9.9% of them detected only once. The top ten hold 6.4% of the sample.

The data are from a study of early T cells in non-severe SARS-CoV-2 infection (dated by TCRdb to the early 2020s). Some background on the complete study: TCR sequencing used bulk RNA from unsorted whole blood, so alpha and beta chains could not be paired. Broader findings and caveats from the paper: VDJdb matching was skewed toward anti-spike CD8 responses and likely underestimated virus-specific expansions, missing private and CD4 specificities.

The CDR3 has 17 amino acids, counting the end cysteine and phenylalanine. This entry keeps only the CDR3 DNA: 51 bases, framed from base 1. Trimming removed 4 bases from V and 2 bases from J, leaving 19 bases between the germline ends. Sequences LNHDA (CDR1) and SQIVND (CDR2) are obtained from the germline V gene (reference sequence). This was a case-control study nested in a cohort of healthcare workers in London, UK, who had nasopharyngeal swab PCR tests and blood samples taken every week. Healthcare workers were recruited between 23 and 31 March 2020, during the week of the UK lockdown, and were followed weekly for up to roughly 16 weeks.

The sequenced material came from whole blood. This TCR derives from an adult who was a healthcare worker with PCR-confirmed SARS-CoV-2 infection or an uninfected control (not recorded which). Recombination joined TRBV19 with TRBJ2-3; TRBD2 is a weak D gene call, 6 bases matching. The CDR3 region has the sequence CASSTPGLRRYTDTQYF. Here is the DNA: TGTGCCAGTAGTACTCCGGGACTGAGGAGATACACAGATACGCAGTATTTT.